The TCR beta chain under discussion was sequenced for a study of control samples from healthy donors and cancer patients. Sequencing was performed with immunoSEQ multiplex PCR; in TCRdb, only in-frame clones are kept and a portion is missing. The sample lists 130,000 or so clones; around nine tenths were seen once. Germline V CDR1 and CDR2: MNHEY, SMNVEV (reference sequence). V lost 4 bases and J lost 2, with 14 bases in between. The CDR3 is made up of 15 amino acids. Sequenced material: blood. The TCR sequence derives from a man under 40 in good health. The gene calls are TRBV27 and TRBJ2-5, with D perhaps matching TRBD2 (5 bases). In DNA form, the CDR3 reads TGTGCCAGCAGTTGGAGGCGCCTCGGACAAGAGACCCAGTACTTC. Protein sequence: CASSWRRLGQETQYF.